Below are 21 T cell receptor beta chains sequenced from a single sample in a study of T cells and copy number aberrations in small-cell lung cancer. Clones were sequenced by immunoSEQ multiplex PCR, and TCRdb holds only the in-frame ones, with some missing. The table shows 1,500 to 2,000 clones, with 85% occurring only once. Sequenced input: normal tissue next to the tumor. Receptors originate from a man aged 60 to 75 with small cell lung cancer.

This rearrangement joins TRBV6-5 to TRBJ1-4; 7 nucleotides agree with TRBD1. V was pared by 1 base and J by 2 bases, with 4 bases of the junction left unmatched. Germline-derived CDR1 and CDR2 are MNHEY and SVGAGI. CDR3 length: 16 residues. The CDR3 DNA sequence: TGTGCCAGCAGTTACTTCGGGACAGCTACTAATGAAAAACTGTTTTTT. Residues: CASSYFGTATNEKLFF.

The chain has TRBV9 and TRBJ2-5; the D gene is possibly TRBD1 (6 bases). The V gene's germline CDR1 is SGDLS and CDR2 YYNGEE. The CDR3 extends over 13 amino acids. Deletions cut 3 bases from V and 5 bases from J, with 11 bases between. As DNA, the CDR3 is TGTGCCAGCAGCGCAGGGGTCGATGAGACCCAGTACTTC. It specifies CASSAGVDETQYF.

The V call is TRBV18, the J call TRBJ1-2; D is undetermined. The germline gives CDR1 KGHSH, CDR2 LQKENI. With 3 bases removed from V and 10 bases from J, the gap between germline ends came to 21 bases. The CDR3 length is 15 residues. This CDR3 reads CASSPAIQLRLPYTF. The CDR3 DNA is TGTGCCAGCTCACCCGCAATTCAATTAAGGCTTCCCTACACCTTC.

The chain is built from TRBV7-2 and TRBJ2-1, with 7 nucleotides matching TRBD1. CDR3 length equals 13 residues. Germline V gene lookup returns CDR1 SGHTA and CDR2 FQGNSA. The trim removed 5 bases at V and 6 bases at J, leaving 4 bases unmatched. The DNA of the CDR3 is TGTGCCAGCAGCGCAAGACAGGGCAATGAGCAGTTCTTC. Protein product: CASSARQGNEQFF.

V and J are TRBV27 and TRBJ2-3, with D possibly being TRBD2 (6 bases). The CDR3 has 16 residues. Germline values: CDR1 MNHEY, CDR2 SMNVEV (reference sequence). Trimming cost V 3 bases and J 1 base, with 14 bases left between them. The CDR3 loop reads CASSLARGKGTDTQYF. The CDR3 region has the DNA TGTGCCAGCAGTTTGGCCCGCGGGAAGGGCACAGATACGCAGTATTTT.

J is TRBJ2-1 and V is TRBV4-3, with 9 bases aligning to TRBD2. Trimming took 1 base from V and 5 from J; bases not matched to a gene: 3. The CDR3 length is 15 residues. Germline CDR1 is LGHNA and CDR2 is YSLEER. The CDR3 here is CASSQGLAEDNEQFF. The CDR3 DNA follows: TGCGCCAGCAGCCAAGGACTAGCGGAGGACAATGAGCAGTTCTTC.

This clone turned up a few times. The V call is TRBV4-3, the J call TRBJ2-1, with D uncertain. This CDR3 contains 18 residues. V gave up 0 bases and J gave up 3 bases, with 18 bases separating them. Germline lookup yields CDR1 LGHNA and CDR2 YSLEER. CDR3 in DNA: TGCGCCAGCAGCCAAGAATGGCCCTCAAAACCCCACTACAATGAGCAGTTCTTC. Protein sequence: CASSQEWPSKPHYNEQFF.

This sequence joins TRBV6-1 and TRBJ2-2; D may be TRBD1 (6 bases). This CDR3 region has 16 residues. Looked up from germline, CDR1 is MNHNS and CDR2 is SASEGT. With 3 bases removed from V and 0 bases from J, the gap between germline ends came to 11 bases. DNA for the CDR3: TGTGCCAGCAGTGAGTGGGGGCGTTCGAACACCGGGGAGCTGTTTTTT. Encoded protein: CASSEWGRSNTGELFF.

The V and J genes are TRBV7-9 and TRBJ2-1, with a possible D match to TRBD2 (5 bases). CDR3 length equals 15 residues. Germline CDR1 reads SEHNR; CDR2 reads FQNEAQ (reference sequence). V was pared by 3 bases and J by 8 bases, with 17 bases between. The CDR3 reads CASSFPTRGSDEQFF. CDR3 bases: TGTGCCAGCAGCTTCCCAACTAGAGGGAGCGATGAGCAGTTCTTC.

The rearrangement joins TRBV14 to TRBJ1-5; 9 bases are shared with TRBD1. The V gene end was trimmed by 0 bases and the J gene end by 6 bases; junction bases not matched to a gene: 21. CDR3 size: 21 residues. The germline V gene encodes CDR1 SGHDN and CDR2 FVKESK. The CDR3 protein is CASSQDREWGQGSPKSQPQHF. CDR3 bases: TGTGCCAGCAGCCAAGATAGGGAATGGGGACAGGGTTCCCCTAAGTCTCAGCCCCAGCATTTT.

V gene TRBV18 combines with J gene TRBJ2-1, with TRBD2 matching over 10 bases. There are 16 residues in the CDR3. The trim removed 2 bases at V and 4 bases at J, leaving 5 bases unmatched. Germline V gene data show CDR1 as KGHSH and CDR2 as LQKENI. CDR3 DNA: TGTGCCAGCTCACCATTTTCAGCGGGAGGGTACAATGAGCAGTTCTTC. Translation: CASSPFSAGGYNEQFF.

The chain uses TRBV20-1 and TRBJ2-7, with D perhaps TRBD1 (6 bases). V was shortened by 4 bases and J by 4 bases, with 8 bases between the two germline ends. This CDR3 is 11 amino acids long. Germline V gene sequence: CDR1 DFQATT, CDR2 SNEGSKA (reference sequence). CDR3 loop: CSANRDYEQYF. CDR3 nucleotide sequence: TGCAGTGCTAACAGGGATTACGAGCAGTACTTC.

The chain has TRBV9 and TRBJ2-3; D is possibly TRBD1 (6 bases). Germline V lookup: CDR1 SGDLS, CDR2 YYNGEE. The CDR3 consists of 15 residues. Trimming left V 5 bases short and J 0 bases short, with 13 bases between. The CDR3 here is CASRPWTASTDTQYF. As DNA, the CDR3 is TGTGCCAGCAGGCCCTGGACAGCGAGCACAGATACGCAGTATTTT.

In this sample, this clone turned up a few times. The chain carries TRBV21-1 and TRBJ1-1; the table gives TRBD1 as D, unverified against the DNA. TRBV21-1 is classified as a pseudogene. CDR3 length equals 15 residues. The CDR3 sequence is CASSKVQGVKTEAFF. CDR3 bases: TGTGCCAGCAGCAAAGTTCAGGGGGTCAAGACTGAAGCTTTCTTT.

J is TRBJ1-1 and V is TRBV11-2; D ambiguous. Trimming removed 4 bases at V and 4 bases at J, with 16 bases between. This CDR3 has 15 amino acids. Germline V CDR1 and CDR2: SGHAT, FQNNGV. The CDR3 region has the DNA TGTGCCAGCAGCTCAAACCTTGGGCAGAGCACTGAAGCTTTCTTT. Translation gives CASSSNLGQSTEAFF.

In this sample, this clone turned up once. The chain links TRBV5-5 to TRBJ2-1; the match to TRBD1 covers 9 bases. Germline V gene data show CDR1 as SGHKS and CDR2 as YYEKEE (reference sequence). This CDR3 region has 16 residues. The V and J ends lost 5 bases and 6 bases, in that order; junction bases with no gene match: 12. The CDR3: CASRPQTGTGSNEQFF. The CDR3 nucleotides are TGTGCCAGCAGACCTCAAACCGGGACAGGGAGCAATGAGCAGTTCTTC.

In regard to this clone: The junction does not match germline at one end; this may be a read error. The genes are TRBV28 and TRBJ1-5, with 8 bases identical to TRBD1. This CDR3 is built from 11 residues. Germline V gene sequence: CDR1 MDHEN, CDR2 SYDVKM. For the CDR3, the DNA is TGTGCCAGCAGTTTTAAGGACAGGGTTATTTTT. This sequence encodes CASSFKDRVIF.

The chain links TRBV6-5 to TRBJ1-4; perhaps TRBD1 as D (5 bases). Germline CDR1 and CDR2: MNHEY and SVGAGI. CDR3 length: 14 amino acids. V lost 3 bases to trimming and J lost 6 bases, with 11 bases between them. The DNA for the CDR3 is TGTGCCAGCAGTTATAGGGGTAGCGATGAAAAACTGTTTTTT. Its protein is CASSYRGSDEKLFF.

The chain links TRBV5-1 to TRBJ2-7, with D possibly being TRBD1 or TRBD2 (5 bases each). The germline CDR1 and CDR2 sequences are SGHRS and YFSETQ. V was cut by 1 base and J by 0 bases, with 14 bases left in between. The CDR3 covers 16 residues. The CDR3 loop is CASSLSRWGSSYEQYF. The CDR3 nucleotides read TGCGCCAGCAGCTTGTCTCGGTGGGGGAGCTCCTACGAGCAGTACTTC.

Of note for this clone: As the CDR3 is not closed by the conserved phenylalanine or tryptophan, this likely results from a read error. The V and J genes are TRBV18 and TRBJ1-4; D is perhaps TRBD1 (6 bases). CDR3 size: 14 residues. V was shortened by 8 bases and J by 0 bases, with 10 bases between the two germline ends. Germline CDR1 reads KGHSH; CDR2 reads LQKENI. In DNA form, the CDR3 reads TGTGCCAGCACGGACAGTGCAACTAATGAAAAACTGTTTTGT. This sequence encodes CASTDSATNEKLFC.

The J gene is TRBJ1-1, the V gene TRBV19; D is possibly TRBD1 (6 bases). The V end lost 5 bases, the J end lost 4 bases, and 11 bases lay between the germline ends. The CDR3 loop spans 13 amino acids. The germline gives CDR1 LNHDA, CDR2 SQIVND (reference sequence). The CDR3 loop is CASSLGTPTEAFF. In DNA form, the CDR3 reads TGTGCCAGTAGTCTTGGGACACCCACTGAAGCTTTCTTT. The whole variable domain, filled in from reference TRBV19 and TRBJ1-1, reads DGGITQSPKYLFRKEGQNVTLSCEQNLNHDAMYWYRQDPGQGLRLIYYSQIVNDFQKGDIAEGYSVSREKKESFPLTVTSAQKNPTAFYLCASSLGTPTEAFFGQGTRLTVV.